The present entry profiles one TCR beta chain with its context. The V end was cut by 9 bases, the J end by 4 bases, with 12 bases between. The germline gives CDR1 ENHRY, CDR2 SYGVKD. This CDR3 region has 13 residues. The data were obtained in a study of blood T cells in healthy people across ages. Each donor supplied roughly 9.2 milliliters of peripheral blood. Total RNA, at least 5 micrograms per sample, came from PBMCs. Sample-barcoded 5' priming and a J-beta primer mix drove a second PCR of roughly 6 to 12 cycles. A minimum of 2.5 million CDR3-containing paired-end reads was obtained for each sample. TCRdb independently ran MiXCR on the 5' RACE reads; one entry per CDR3 protein. The sample has 1.5 million to 2 million distinct CDR3 sequences; about 31% are singletons.

V is TRBV10-3 and J is TRBJ2-2; tentative D call: TRBD1 (5 bases). The TCR was taken from a woman in her 30s in good health. Sample: blood. The DNA of the CDR3 is TGTGCCATGCTCGAACAGGTCACCGGGGAGCTGTTTTTT. Its translation: CAMLEQVTGELFF.